This T cell receptor (beta chain) was identified during a study of CD8 T cells in ankylosing spondylitis (dated by TCRdb to about 2017). Regarding the research as a whole: The study profiled T cell receptor beta repertoires in healthy donors and ankylosing spondylitis patients to find disease-linked TCR variants. The full study cohort comprised 20 to 30 ankylosing spondylitis patients and over a hundred healthy donors. Peripheral blood was sampled, and synovial fluid was additionally collected from ankylosing spondylitis patients. Overall study results and their limits: The disease-linked clones had a CD8+ phenotype and were found at relatively low frequencies in peripheral blood. A TCR beta motif made up of fewer than 10 highly homologous amino acid variants appeared to be characteristic of blood from ankylosing spondylitis patients. The disease-linked clones were reported to be significantly enriched in matched synovial fluid samples from ankylosing spondylitis patients. Some TCR beta motif variants had previously been reported in synovial fluid and blood of reactive arthritis patients, which suggested common disease-initiation mechanisms.

Trimming takes 7 bases from V and 5 bases from J, and the germline ends sit 18 bases apart. The germline V gene (reference sequence) supplies CDR1 DFQATT and CDR2 SNEGSKA. The CDR3 has 13 amino acids, counting the end cysteine and phenylalanine. Left in the record is the CDR3 DNA by itself, 39 bases read in frame from the first base. Comments on this clonotype: No cognate antigen has been identified for it. The input lacks base qualities; no much larger clone sits a single base away.

The run used an Illumina HiSeq 2500. TCR beta libraries were prepared by quantitative 5'-RACE with molecular barcodes. The study's processing was this. A new computational method based on a probabilistic model of VDJ rearrangement was used to identify disease-linked TCR variants. The raw public reads went through TCRdb reprocessing: fastp at Q25, MiXCR clone calling, in-frame beta chains kept. CDR3 protein sequences are deduplicated, and each keeps its most common genes and DNA. TCRdb's processing, not the authors', yielded these V and J calls. Counted in this sample were 85,000 to 90,000 distinct CDR3 sequences; about 27% of them appeared once. The ten largest clones add up to around 59% of the sample.

The sequence came from a male donor with ankylosing spondylitis or in good health (not recorded which). Recombination linked TRBV20-1 to TRBJ2-7, and TRBD2 may be the D gene, going by 6 matching bases. The sample comprised blood, either unsorted or a sorted T cell fraction (not recorded which). The sequence in DNA is TGCAGTGGTTTGCGGAGGGGCGAGGACGAGCAGTACTTC. This encodes CSGLRRGEDEQYF.